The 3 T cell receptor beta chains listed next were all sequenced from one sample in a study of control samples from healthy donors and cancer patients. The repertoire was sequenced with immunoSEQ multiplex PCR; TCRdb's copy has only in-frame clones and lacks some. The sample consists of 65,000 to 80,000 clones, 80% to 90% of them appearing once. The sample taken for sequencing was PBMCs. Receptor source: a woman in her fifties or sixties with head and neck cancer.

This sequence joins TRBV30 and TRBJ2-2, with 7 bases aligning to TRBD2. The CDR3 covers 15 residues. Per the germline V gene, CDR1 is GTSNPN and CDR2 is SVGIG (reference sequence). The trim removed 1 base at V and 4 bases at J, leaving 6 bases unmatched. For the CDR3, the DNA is TGTGCCTGGAGTGGCGGGAGAGGGGCCACCGGGGAGCTGTTTTTT. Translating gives CAWSGGRGATGELFF.

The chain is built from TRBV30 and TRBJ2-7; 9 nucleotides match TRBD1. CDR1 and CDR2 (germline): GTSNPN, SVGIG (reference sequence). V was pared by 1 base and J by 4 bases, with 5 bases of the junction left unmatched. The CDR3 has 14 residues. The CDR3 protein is CAWSGGQGLYEQYF. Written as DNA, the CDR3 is TGTGCCTGGAGTGGGGGACAGGGATTGTACGAGCAGTACTTC.

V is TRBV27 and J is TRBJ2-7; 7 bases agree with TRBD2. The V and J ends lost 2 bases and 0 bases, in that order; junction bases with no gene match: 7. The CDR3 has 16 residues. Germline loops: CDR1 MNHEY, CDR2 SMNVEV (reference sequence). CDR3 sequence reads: CASSLIGRGSSYEQYF. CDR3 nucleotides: TGTGCCAGCAGTTTAATTGGGCGGGGGAGCTCCTACGAGCAGTACTTC.